This T cell receptor (beta chain) is drawn from a study of OX40 agonist ivuxolimab in advanced cancers. On this clone itself: Its cognate antigen is unknown.

Germline V CDR1 and CDR2: LNHDA, SQIVND (reference sequence). The length of the CDR3 is 15 residues. V gave up 3 bases and J gave up 0 bases, with 6 bases separating them. Overall study results and limits: Clonal expansion was seen in CD4+ and CD8+ blood T cells by week 6 at 0.1 to 3.0 mg/kg. Individuals who were partial responders at 0.1-3.0 mg/kg had clonal expansion that ranked among the lowest.

Method: immunoSEQ multiplex PCR; TCRdb's copy keeps in-frame clones and lacks some. Of about 12,000 clones detected, more than 75% appear once; the ten largest clones hold about a quarter. The chain recombines TRBV19 with TRBJ2-6, with D uncertain. Sequenced material: CD4+ or CD8+ T cells sorted from blood, taken in a trial of the OX40 agonist ivuxolimab. This clonotype was sampled from an adult with an advanced solid tumor such as melanoma, head and neck, liver or kidney cancer. CDR3 in amino acids: CASSIGSSGANVLTF. CDR3 in DNA: TGTGCCAGTAGTATCGGGTCCTCTGGGGCCAACGTCCTGACTTTC.